This T cell receptor (beta chain) was captured in a study of cytomegalovirus exposure and HLA in healthy donors. With respect to this clone: Because the CDR3 is missing its conserved closing phenylalanine or tryptophan, this is likely a read error. The limits of the CDR3 on the DNA are not certain, so only TCRdb's listed CDR3 is given.

The PCR employed 60 Vbeta primers together with 13 Jbeta primers. Here immunoSEQ multiplex PCR was the method, and the copy in TCRdb shows in-frame clones only, minus some. The sample holds about 80,000 clones, approximately 62% seen once. The CDR3 is 13 amino acids long, termini counted. Per the germline V gene, CDR1 is MDHEN and CDR2 is SYDVKM. The specimen sequenced was PBMCs. The rearrangement joins TRBV28 to TRBJ1-5; the table's D call, TRBD1, was not checked against the DNA. This sequence originates from a male donor in good health and CMV-seropositive. CDR3 sequence reads: CASSSLTGTSGFV.